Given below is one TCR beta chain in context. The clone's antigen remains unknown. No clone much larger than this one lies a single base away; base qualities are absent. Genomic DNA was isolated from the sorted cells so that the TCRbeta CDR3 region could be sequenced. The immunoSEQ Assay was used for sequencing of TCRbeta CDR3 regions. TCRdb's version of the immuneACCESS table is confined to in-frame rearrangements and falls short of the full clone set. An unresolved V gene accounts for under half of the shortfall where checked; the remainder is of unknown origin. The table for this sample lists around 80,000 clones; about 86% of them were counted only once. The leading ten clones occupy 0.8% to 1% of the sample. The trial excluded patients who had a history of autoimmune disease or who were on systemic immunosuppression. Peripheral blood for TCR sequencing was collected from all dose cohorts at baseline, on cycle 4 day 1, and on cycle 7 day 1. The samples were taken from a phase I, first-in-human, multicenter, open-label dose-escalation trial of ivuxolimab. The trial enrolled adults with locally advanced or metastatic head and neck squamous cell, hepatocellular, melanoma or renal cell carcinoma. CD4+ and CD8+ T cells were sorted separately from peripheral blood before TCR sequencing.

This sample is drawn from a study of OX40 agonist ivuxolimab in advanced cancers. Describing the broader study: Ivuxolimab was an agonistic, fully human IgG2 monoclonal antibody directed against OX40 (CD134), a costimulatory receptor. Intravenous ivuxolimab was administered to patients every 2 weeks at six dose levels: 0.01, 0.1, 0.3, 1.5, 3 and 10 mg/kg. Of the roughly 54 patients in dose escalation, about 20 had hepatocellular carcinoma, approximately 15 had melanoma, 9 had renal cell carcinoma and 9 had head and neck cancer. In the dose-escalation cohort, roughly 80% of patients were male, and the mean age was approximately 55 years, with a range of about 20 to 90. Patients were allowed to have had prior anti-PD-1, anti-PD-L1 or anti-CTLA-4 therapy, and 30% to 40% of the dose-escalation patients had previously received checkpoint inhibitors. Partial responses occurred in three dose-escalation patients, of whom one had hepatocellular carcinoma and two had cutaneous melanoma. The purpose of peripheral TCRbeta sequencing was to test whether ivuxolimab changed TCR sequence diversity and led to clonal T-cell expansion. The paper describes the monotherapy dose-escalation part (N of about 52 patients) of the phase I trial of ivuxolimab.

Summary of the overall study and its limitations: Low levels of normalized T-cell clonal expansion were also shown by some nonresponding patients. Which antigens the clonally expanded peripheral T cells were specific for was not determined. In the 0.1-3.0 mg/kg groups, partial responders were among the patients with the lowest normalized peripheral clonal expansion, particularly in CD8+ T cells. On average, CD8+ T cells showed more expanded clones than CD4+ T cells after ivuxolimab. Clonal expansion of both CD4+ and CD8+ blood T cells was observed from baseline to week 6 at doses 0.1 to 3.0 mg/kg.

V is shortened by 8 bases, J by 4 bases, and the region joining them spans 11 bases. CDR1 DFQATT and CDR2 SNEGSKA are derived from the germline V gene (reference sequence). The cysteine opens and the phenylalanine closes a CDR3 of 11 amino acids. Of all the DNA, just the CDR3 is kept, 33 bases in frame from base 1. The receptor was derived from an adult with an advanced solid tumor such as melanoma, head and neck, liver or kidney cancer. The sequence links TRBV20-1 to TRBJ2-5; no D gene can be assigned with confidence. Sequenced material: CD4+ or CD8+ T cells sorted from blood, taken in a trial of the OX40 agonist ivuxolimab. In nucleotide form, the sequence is TGCAGTACCGGGCCCCGAGAGACCCAGTACTTC. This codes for CSTGPRETQYF.